This TCR beta chain derives from a study of shared clonotypes between healthy human individuals. Study summary: Every donor yielded three CD4 naive, three CD4 memory, two CD8 naive and one CD8 memory plate.

The V gene's germline CDR1 is LGHNA and CDR2 YSLEER. Trimming cost V 4 bases and J 0 bases, with 13 bases left between them. The CDR3 spans 15 residues. As to this clone: The antigen is undetermined.

The protocol was immunoSEQ multiplex PCR, while the TCRdb copy is restricted to in-frame clones and leaves out a portion. The table lists millions of clones, just over 90% of them singletons. Study-wide findings and caveats: It was anticipated that sequencing depth would influence how many clonotypes donors shared. Sorted-subset sequencing, rarefaction showed, was incomplete despite large depth.

V is TRBV4-3 and J is TRBJ2-7; perhaps TRBD2 as D (6 bases). The sequenced sample consisted of naive CD4+ T cells sorted from blood. Subset meaning: CD45RA+ positively selected. This TCR was recovered from a man between 18 and 29 years old in good health. CDR3 DNA: TGCGCCAGCAGCCTTACTAGCCTTAGCTCCTACGAGCAGTACTTC. Translated, it gives CASSLTSLSSYEQYF.